Following are 21 T cell receptor beta chains from one sample sequenced in a study of cytomegalovirus exposure and HLA in healthy donors. Repertoires were generated with immunoSEQ multiplex PCR, while TCRdb's copy carries only in-frame clones and drops some. The table records under 200,000 clones, around 96% of them present only once. The sequenced material came from PBMCs. The receptors were gathered from a woman between 18 and 29 years old in good health and CMV-seronegative.

This chain uses TRBV30 with TRBJ2-2; D not resolved. In germline, CDR1 is GTSNPN, CDR2 SVGIG (reference sequence). The CDR3 loop spans 15 amino acids. V was pared by 4 bases and J by 2 bases, with 14 bases between. DNA of the CDR3: TGTGCCTGGAAATTTTTCAGGCTCAACACCGGGGAGCTGTTTTTT. The encoded protein is CAWKFFRLNTGELFF.

This rearrangement joins TRBV27 to TRBJ1-2; D is possibly TRBD1 (5 bases). V was pared by 5 bases and J by 0 bases, with 13 bases between. CDR1 is MNHEY, CDR2 SMNVEV, per germline (reference sequence). The CDR3 has 15 amino acids. CDR3 amino acids: CASSPKTETNYGYTF. The CDR3 nucleotides read TGTGCCAGCAGTCCAAAGACAGAAACTAACTATGGCTACACCTTC.

The chain is built from TRBV7-2 and TRBJ1-6; D is possibly TRBD1 (5 bases). Trimming removed 5 bases at V and 7 bases at J, with 15 bases between. Germline CDR1 is SGHTA and CDR2 is FQGNSA. This CDR3 has 15 amino acids. In DNA form, the CDR3 reads TGTGCCAGCAGCCCACCACAGGAGGGCAATTCACCCCTCCACTTT. Its protein product is CASSPPQEGNSPLHF.

The chain recombines TRBV21-1 with TRBJ2-2; the D call in the table, TRBD2, was not verified against the DNA. TRBV21-1 is a pseudogene segment. The CDR3 has 15 residues. CDR3 sequence (DNA): TGTGCCAGCAGCTCCGGGGGAAATAGCGCCGGGGAGCTGTTTTTT. Its translation: CASSSGGNSAGELFF.

This clone was counted once. The rearrangement joins TRBV6-5 to TRBJ2-5; maybe TRBD1 (6 bases). The V gene's germline CDR1 is MNHEY and CDR2 SVGAGI. The CDR3 contains 15 residues. Trimming removed 3 bases from V and 1 base from J, with 12 bases in between. The CDR3 loop reads CASSYLGTLQETQYF. CDR3 nucleotide sequence: TGTGCCAGCAGTTATTTGGGGACACTCCAAGAGACCCAGTACTTC.

Only a few counts were recorded for this clone. DNA for the CDR3: TGCGCCAGCAGCCAAGAGGCTAGCCAAGAGACCCAGTACTTC. Protein product: CASSQEASQETQYF. The chain joins TRBV4-1 to TRBJ2-5; D is undetermined. The length of the CDR3 is 14 residues. CDR1 and CDR2 (germline): MGHRA, YSYEKL. The V gene lost 0 bases and the J gene lost 1 base, with 6 bases spanning the gap.

The chain combines TRBV19 with TRBJ1-1; no firm D call. V lost 5 bases and J lost 0, with 7 bases in between. CDR3 length: 13 residues. Germline V gives CDR1 LNHDA, CDR2 SQIVND (reference sequence). The CDR3 protein is CASSPWLNTEAFF. As DNA, the CDR3 is TGTGCCAGTAGTCCTTGGCTGAACACTGAAGCTTTCTTT. Looking up the rest from reference TRBV19 and TRBJ1-1 gives the full variable domain: DGGITQSPKYLFRKEGQNVTLSCEQNLNHDAMYWYRQDPGQGLRLIYYSQIVNDFQKGDIAEGYSVSREKKESFPLTVTSAQKNPTAFYLCASSPWLNTEAFFGQGTRLTVV.

V and J are TRBV11-1 and TRBJ2-7, with a tentative D call TRBD1 (5 bases). Germline V gene data show CDR1 as SGHAT and CDR2 as FQDESV (reference sequence). V was pared by 4 bases and J by 2 bases, with 12 bases between. The CDR3 is 14 amino acids. This CDR3 is CASSSEGAPYEQYF. The CDR3 DNA reads as TGTGCCAGCAGCTCTGAAGGGGCCCCCTACGAGCAGTACTTC. Full variable domain (missing parts from reference TRBV11-1 and TRBJ2-7): EAEVAQSPRYKITEKSQAVAFWCDPISGHATLYWYRQILGQGPELLVQFQDESVVDDSQLPKDRFSAERLKGVDSTLKIQPAELGDSAMYLCASSSEGAPYEQYFGPGTRLTVT.

The CDR3 nucleotides read TGTGCCAGCAGCGTAGGGCTAGCGGGGGGGCCCCAGTACTTC. Translated, it gives CASSVGLAGGPQYF. The V and J genes are TRBV9 and TRBJ2-7; 12 bases align to TRBD2. Losses at the gene ends were 0 bases for V and 10 bases for J; bases not matched to a gene: 5. This CDR3 is built from 14 residues. Germline CDR1 SGDLS, CDR2 YYNGEE.

The chain employs TRBV19 and TRBJ1-5; TRBD1 matches 9 bases. V shed 9 bases and J 0 bases; nucleotides not matched to a gene: 12. The CDR3 covers 17 residues. CDR1 and CDR2 (germline): LNHDA, SQIVND (reference sequence). The DNA for the CDR3 is TGTGCCAGCGCAACAGGGGGCAGTGGATATAGCAATCAGCCCCAGCATTTT. Protein product: CASATGGSGYSNQPQHF.

The DNA for the CDR3 is TGTGCCTGGAGCGGACAGGGGGGCACTGAAGCTTTCTTT. It yields the protein CAWSGQGGTEAFF. This chain connects TRBV30 to TRBJ1-1, with 10 nucleotides matching TRBD1. Losses at the gene ends were 3 bases for V and 4 bases for J; bases not matched to a gene: 2. This CDR3 spans 13 amino acids. The germline V gene encodes CDR1 GTSNPN and CDR2 SVGIG (reference sequence).

This chain uses TRBV9 with TRBJ2-1; 9 bases match TRBD1. Per germline, CDR1 SGDLS and CDR2 YYNGEE. V gave up 3 bases and J gave up 7 bases; unmatched junction bases: 11. The CDR3 length is 16 residues. The CDR3 DNA reads TGTGCCAGCAGCGATTCAACCGGGACAGGGCAAAATGAGCAGTTCTTC. Translation gives CASSDSTGTGQNEQFF.

V gene TRBV18 combines with J gene TRBJ2-7; a weak D match, TRBD2 (6 bases). Germline V gives CDR1 KGHSH, CDR2 LQKENI. The ends were cut back, 6 bases at V and 5 bases at J, with 20 bases in the middle. The CDR3 runs 15 residues. Here the CDR3 DNA reads TGTGCCAGCTCGGGAGACGGTTGGGGGGTCCACGAGCAGTACTTC. As protein: CASSGDGWGVHEQYF.

The rearrangement links TRBV5-1 to TRBJ1-2; tentative D call: TRBD1 (6 bases). V lost 4 bases to trimming and J lost 3 bases, with 19 bases between them. The CDR3 runs 16 residues. Germline V gene lookup returns CDR1 SGHRS and CDR2 YFSETQ. The CDR3 region is CASSLIGTTWDYGYTF. DNA of the CDR3: TGCGCCAGCAGCCTGATCGGGACAACGTGGGACTATGGCTACACCTTC.

The chain combines TRBV30 with TRBJ1-2; 7 bases map to TRBD1. After removal of 1 base from V and 7 bases from J, the junction contained 0 bases not matched to a gene. This CDR3 has 11 residues. Per the germline V gene, CDR1 is GTSNPN and CDR2 is SVGIG (reference sequence). The CDR3 DNA follows: TGTGCCTGGAGTGGACAGGGTGGCTACACCTTC. It is translated as CAWSGQGGYTF.

The chain is built from TRBV4-1 and TRBJ1-2, with 7 bases fitting TRBD1. The CDR3 loop spans 16 amino acids. Germline V gene lookup returns CDR1 MGHRA and CDR2 YSYEKL. With V trimmed by 4 bases and J by 0 bases, 8 bases remained unmatched. The CDR3 sequence: CASSPTGTAANYGYTF. CDR3 nucleotide sequence: TGCGCCAGCAGCCCCACCGGGACAGCGGCTAACTATGGCTACACCTTC.

The rearrangement joins TRBV6-5 to TRBJ2-7; the D gene is possibly TRBD2 (5 bases). CDR1 MNHEY and CDR2 SVGAGI come from the germline V gene. There are 12 residues in the CDR3. Between the trimmed V and J ends, which lost 5 bases and 2 bases, there was a span of 7 bases. For the CDR3, the DNA is TGTGCCAGCAGTCGGGGTACCTACGAGCAGTACTTC. Translated, it gives CASSRGTYEQYF.

V gene TRBV4-2 combines with J gene TRBJ1-4, with 10 bases fitting TRBD1. The V gene end was trimmed by 0 bases and the J gene end by 0 bases; junction bases not matched to a gene: 1. This CDR3 spans 17 amino acids. Germline CDR1 LGHNA, CDR2 YNFKEQ. The CDR3 here is CASSQDGTGATNEKLFF. Here the CDR3 DNA reads TGTGCCAGCAGCCAAGATGGGACAGGGGCAACTAATGAAAAACTGTTTTTT.

The gene calls are TRBV7-2 and TRBJ2-5; D is undetermined. V lost 0 bases to trimming and J lost 1 base, with 6 bases between them. The CDR3 runs to 14 residues. Germline V gene lookup returns CDR1 SGHTA and CDR2 FQGNSA. The CDR3 loop reads CASSLAPGQETQYF. The CDR3 DNA reads TGTGCCAGCAGCTTAGCTCCGGGCCAAGAGACCCAGTACTTC.

This chain joins TRBV9 and TRBJ2-7, with D tentatively TRBD1 (6 bases). Germline V CDR1 and CDR2: SGDLS, YYNGEE. V was trimmed by 0 bases and J by 2 bases, leaving 9 bases between them. This CDR3 spans 14 amino acids. CDR3 residues: CASSVDHRAYEQYF. The CDR3 DNA follows: TGTGCCAGCAGCGTAGATCACAGGGCCTACGAGCAGTACTTC.

The J gene is TRBJ1-4, the V gene TRBV11-2; D may be TRBD1 (5 bases). The CDR3 length is 15 residues. CDR1 is SGHAT and CDR2 is FQNNGV in the germline V gene. V was cut by 4 bases and J by 0 bases, with 9 bases left in between. The CDR3 loop is CASSWQGTTNEKLFF. CDR3 DNA: TGTGCCAGCAGCTGGCAGGGAACAACTAATGAAAAACTGTTTTTT.